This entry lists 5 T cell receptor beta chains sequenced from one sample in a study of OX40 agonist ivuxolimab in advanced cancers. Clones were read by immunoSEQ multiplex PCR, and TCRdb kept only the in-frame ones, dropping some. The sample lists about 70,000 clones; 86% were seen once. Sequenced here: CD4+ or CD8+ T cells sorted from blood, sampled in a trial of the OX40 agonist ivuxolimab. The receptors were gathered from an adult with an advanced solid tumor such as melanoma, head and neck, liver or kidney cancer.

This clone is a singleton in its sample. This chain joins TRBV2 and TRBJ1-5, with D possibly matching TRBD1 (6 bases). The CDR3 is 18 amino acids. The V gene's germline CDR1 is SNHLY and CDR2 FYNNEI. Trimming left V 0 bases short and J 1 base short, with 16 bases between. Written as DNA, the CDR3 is TGTGCCAGCAGTGAAGCGCTTCAGGGGACTAGGAGCAATCAGCCCCAGCATTTT. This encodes CASSEALQGTRSNQPQHF.

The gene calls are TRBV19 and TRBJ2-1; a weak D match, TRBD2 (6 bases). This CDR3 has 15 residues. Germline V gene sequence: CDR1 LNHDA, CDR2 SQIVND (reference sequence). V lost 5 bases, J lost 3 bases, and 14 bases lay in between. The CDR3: CASSPRTNNYNEQFF. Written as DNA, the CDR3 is TGTGCCAGTAGTCCAAGGACTAACAACTACAATGAGCAGTTCTTC. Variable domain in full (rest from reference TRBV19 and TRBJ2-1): DGGITQSPKYLFRKEGQNVTLSCEQNLNHDAMYWYRQDPGQGLRLIYYSQIVNDFQKGDIAEGYSVSREKKESFPLTVTSAQKNPTAFYLCASSPRTNNYNEQFFGPGTRLTVL.

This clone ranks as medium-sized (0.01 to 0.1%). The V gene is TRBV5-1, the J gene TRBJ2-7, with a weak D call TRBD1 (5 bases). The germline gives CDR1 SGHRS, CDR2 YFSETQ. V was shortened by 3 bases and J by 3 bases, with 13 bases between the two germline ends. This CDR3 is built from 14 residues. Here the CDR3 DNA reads TGCGCCAGCAGCTCGGACAACCTCGTCTACGAGCAGTACTTC. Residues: CASSSDNLVYEQYF.

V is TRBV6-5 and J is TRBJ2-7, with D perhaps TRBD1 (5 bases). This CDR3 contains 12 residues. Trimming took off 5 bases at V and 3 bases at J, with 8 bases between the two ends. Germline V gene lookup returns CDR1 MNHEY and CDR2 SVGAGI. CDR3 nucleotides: TGTGCCAGCAGTGGGGCCAACTACGAGCAGTACTTC. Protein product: CASSGANYEQYF.

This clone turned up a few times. CDR3 nucleotide sequence: TGTGCCAGCAGCCCTGGCGGGAGGGCCTCAGATACGCAGTATTTT. Encoded protein: CASSPGGRASDTQYF. The chain combines TRBV5-4 with TRBJ2-3; 9 nucleotides match TRBD2. Germline values: CDR1 SGHNT, CDR2 YYREEE (reference sequence). The V and J ends lost 4 bases and 4 bases, in that order; junction bases with no gene match: 7. This CDR3 is 15 amino acids long.